This T cell receptor (beta chain) emerged from a study of T cell responses to AZD1222 COVID-19 vaccine. Second-dose timings of about 4 or about 12 weeks were pooled. The V gene's germline CDR1 is SGHVS and CDR2 FNYEAQ. Trimming took off 0 bases at V and 0 bases at J, with 12 bases between the two ends. CDR3 length: 17 residues. Study-level findings and limits: White British donors predominated, females outnumbered males, and clonal diversity was possibly underestimated. Seropositive at baseline were only a handful of AZD1222 recipients. Spike-wide vaccine-associated CD4 TCRs dominated at 160-218 and 743-854.

Comment on this clone: The antigen remains unidentified.

Generated by immunoSEQ multiplex PCR, the TCRdb table keeps only in-frame clones and is missing some. The sample consists of 100,000 to 120,000 clones, about 91% of them appearing once. The source of this sequence is an adult who received the AZD1222 COVID-19 vaccine. The material sequenced was peripheral blood, taken 28 days after the second AZD1222 dose. The chain has TRBV7-6 and TRBJ1-5, with unresolved D. CDR3: CASSLAEPTYSNQPQHF. As DNA, the CDR3 is TGTGCCAGCAGCTTAGCAGAGCCAACTTATAGCAATCAGCCCCAGCATTTT.